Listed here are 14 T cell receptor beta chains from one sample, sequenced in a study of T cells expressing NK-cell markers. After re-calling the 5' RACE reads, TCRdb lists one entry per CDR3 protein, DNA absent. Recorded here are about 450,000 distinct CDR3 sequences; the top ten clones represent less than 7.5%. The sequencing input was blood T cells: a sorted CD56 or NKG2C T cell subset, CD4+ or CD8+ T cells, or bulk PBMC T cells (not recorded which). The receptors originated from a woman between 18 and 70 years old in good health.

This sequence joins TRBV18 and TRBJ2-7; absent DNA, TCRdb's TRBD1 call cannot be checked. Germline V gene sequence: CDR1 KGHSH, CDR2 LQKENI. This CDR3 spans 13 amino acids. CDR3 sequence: CASSPDRAGEQYF. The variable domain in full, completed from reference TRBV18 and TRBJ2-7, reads NAGVMQNPRHLVRRRGQEARLRCSPMKGHSHVYWYRQLPEEGLKFMVYLQKENIIDESGMPKERFSAEFPKEGPSILRIQQVVRGDSAAYFCASSPDRAGEQYFGPGTRLTVT.

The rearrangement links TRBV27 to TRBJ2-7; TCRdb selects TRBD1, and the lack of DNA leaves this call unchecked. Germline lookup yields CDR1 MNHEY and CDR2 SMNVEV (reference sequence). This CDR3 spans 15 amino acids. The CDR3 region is CASRGGGGRPHEQYF.

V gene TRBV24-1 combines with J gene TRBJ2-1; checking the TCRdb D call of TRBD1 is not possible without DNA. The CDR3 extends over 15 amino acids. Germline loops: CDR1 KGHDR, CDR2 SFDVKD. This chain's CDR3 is CATSDSWGPNNEQFF.

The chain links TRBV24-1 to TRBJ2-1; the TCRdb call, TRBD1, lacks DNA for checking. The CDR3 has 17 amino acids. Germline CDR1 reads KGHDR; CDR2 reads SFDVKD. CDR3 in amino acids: CATSDLRPGTDYNEQFF.

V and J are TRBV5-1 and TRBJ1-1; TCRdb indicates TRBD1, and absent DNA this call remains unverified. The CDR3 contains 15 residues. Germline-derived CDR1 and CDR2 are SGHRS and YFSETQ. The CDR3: CASSVIPGANTEAFF.

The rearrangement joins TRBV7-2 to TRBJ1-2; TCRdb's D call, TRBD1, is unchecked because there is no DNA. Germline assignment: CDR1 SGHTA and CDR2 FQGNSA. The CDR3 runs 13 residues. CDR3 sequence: CASSPDRGQGYTF.

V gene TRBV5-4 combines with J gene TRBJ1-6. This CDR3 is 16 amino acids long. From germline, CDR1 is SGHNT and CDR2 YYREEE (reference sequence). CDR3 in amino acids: CASSLDRSSYNSPLHF. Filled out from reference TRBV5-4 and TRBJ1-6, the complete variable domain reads ETGVTQSPTHLIKTRGQQVTLRCSSQSGHNTVSWYQQALGQGPQFIFQYYREEENGRGNFPPRFSGLQFPNYSSELNVNALELDDSALYLCASSLDRSSYNSPLHFGNGTRLTVT.

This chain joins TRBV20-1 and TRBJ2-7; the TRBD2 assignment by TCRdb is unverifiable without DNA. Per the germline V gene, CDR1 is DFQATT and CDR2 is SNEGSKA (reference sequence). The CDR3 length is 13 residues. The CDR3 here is CSAIAESSYEQYF.

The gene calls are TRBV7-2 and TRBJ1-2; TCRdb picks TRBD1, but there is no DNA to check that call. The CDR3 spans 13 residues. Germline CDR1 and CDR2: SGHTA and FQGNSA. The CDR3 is CASSFDRDYGYTF.

CDR3 sequence reads: CASSFGLGPNTEAFF. The chain is built from TRBV12-3 or TRBV12-4 and TRBJ1-1; TCRdb designates TRBD1, a call that cannot be tested without DNA. The CDR3 contains 15 residues.

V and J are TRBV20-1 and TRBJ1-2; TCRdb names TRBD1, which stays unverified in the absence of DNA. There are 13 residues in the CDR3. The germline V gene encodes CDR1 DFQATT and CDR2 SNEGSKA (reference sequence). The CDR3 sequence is CSARYNPTGPYTF.

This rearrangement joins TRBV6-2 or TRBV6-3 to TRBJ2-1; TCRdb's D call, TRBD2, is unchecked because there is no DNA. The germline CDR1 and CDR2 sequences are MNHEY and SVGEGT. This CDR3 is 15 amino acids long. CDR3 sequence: CASGGGRGRHNEQFF.

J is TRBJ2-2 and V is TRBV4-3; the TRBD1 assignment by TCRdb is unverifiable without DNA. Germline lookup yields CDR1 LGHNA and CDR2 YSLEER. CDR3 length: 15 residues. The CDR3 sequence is CASSHLLDSTGELFF.

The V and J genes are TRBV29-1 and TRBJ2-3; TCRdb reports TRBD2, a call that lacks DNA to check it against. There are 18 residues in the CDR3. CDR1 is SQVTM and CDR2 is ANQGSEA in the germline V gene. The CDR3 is CSVEDLAGGALGTDTQYF.